This TCR beta chain emerged from a study of Graves' ophthalmopathy and Graves' hyperthyroidism. TCR beta CDR3 regions were amplified from RNA transcripts. RT-PCR was first run with HTBI primers, then multiplex PCR in a second round. TCRdb itself ran the multiplex PCR reads through MiXCR, one entry per CDR3 protein. The table records 600,000 to 700,000 distinct CDR3 sequences, under 50% of them present only once. This clonotype appeared many times. The V and J ends lost 11 bases and 8 bases, in that order; junction bases with no gene match: 9. Germline assignment: CDR1 SEHNR and CDR2 FQNEAQ (reference sequence). The CDR3 runs 12 residues.

V and J are TRBV7-9 and TRBJ1-1, with 9 bases that match TRBD1. This clonotype was sampled from an adult man with Graves' ophthalmopathy. The sequenced sample was peripheral blood. CDR3 DNA: TGTGCCGGAACAGGGGGCAGGAGCGAAGCTTTCTTT. It translates to CAGTGGRSEAFF.